The T cell receptor beta chain under discussion was sequenced for a study of memory CD4+ T cells and cytomegalovirus serostatus (dated by TCRdb to the late 2010s). Notes on the research overall: The 35 or so healthy Belgian adults in the cohort included 9 who were CMV seropositive and around 25 who were CMV seronegative. To replicate a published TCR-based CMV serostatus classifier, the study sequenced CD4+ memory TCRbeta repertoires from a Belgian cohort whose cytomegalovirus serostatus was known. What the work shows at the level of the full study, not this receptor alone: CMV serostatus prediction reached a median bootstrapped AUC of 0.95 with the original framework and about 0.91 with a US-trained random forest. Of 150 to 200 previously reported CMV-associated TCRbeta sequences, some 67 appeared in the CD4+ memory repertoires, each in one to five individuals. On the Belgian cohort, the classifier based on the original framework reached a median bootstrapped AUC of about 0.96, with a 95% CI of 0.76-1.00. Results were interpreted as suggesting that the CMV-associated TCR signature is largely present in the CD4+ memory repertoire. Only CD4+CD45RO+ memory cells were sequenced, in contrast to the original study, which included naive and memory CD4+ and CD8+ populations.

The germline V gene encodes CDR1 LGHNA and CDR2 YSLEER. The CDR3 spans 21 residues, from the cysteine through the phenylalanine. CDR3 DNA only is kept here, 63 bases in frame from base 1. V is cut back by 0 bases and J by 8 bases, with 23 bases in the junction unmatched. The Quick-DNA Microprep Kit was used to extract genomic DNA from the sorted cells. TCRbeta DNA was amplified with the immunoSEQ hsTCRbeta kit following the manufacturer's protocol. An Illumina MiSeq instrument was used to sequence the TCRbeta libraries. The study's processing was this. After out-of-frame sequences were removed, some 2 million distinct TCRbeta sequences remained, averaging roughly 67,000 per individual. Each individual was scored by the count of over 150 previously reported CMV-associated TCRbeta sequences and the total productive distinct TCRbeta count. A beta-binomial model was reimplemented in Python, and scikit-learn random forests with default parameters were trained on data from the US cohort. Classifier performance on the Belgian cohort was summarized as median AUC with percentile confidence intervals calculated over 10,000 bootstrap iterations. TCRdb's version of the immuneACCESS table is confined to in-frame rearrangements and falls short of the full clone set. An unresolved V gene accounts for under half of the shortfall where checked; the remainder is of unknown origin. V, J and clone size are taken as reported in that table, and D and trimming were inferred from the DNA itself. A total of 25,000 to 35,000 clones appear in this sample, around 76% of them only once. About 0.65% of the sample goes to the ten largest clones.

To note about this clone: Its recognized antigen is unknown. The sample holds no much larger clone one base away, and base qualities are not on file.

Single viable CD3+CD4+CD8-CD45RO+ cells were sorted as memory CD4+ T cells on a FACSAria II. CMV serostatus was determined with a Roche Elecsys assay detecting serum IgG against CMV pp150, pp28, p38 and p52. After the samples were thawed, total CD4+ T cells were enriched through positive selection using CD4 magnetic microbeads. Samples originated from another study that specifically interrogated the CD4+ T cell memory repertoire. Following standard operating procedures, peripheral blood mononuclear cells were isolated and cryopreserved, while serum was kept at -80 degrees C. CD3-PerCP (BW264/56), CD4-APC (RPA-T4), CD45RO-PE (UCHT1) and CD8-Pacific Orange (3B5) antibodies were used for staining, and non-viable cells were excluded with Sytox blue.

Sequenced material: memory CD4+ T cells from blood. This sequence uses TRBV4-3 and TRBJ1-4; 8 central bases correspond to TRBD1. This TCR was sampled from an adult in good health and CMV-seronegative. Some clones in this sample may be carry-over from other donors' samples. The DNA is TGCGCCAGCAGCCAAGATTTTAGAGGGCTTAAGACAGGGGAGAATTGGGAAAAACTGTTTTTT. This gives the protein CASSQDFRGLKTGENWEKLFF.